The present T cell receptor beta chain was sequenced within a study of beta chain features in type 1 diabetes. On the study more broadly: When patients were set against healthy donors, age, gender and cell yields were similar. Points from the study as a whole: Type 1 diabetes patients showed a moderate but significant shortening of TCRB CDR3s in all four CD4+ subsets.

This clone was seen a handful of times. Its antigen is still unknown. Per the germline V gene, CDR1 is LNHDA and CDR2 is SQIVND (reference sequence). The CDR3 is 12 amino acids. The germline V and J ends were trimmed by 1 base and 5 bases, with 6 bases remaining between them. All of the isolated RNA was reverse transcribed, so expressed TCRB transcripts were sequenced. The repertoire was sequenced with immunoSEQ multiplex PCR; TCRdb's copy has only in-frame clones and lacks some. The repertoire includes 250,000 to 350,000 clones, approximately 9.9% of them detected once, and 0.015% to 0.02% sits in the top ten.

Source material: naive CD4+ T cells from blood. This receptor was identified in a woman in her twenties or thirties in good health. This sequence joins TRBV19 and TRBJ2-7; TRBD2 is a possible D gene (6 bases). CDR3 coding DNA: TGTGCCAGTAGTATAGCGGGAGACGAGCAGTACTTC. Its protein product is CASSIAGDEQYF.